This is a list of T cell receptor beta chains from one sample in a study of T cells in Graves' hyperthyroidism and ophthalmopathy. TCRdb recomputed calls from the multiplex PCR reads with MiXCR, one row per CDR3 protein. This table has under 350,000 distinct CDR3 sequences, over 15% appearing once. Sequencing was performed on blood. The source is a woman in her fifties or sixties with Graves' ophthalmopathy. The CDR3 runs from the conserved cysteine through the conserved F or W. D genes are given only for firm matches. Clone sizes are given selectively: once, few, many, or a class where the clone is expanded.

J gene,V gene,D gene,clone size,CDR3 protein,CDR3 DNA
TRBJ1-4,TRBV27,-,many,CASSSSGSEKLFF,TGTGCCAGCAGTTCTAGTGGAAGTGAAAAACTGTTTTTT
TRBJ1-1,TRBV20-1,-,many,CSAVGPPNTEAFF,TGCAGTGCCGTGGGGCCGCCGAACACTGAAGCTTTCTTT
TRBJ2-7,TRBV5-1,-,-,CASSSQGGSGEQYF,TGCGCCAGCAGTTCGCAAGGGGGTTCTGGAGAGCAGTACTTC
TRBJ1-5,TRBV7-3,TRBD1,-,CASSQTWTRGRHQPQHF,TGTGCCAGCAGCCAAACCTGGACAAGGGGGCGGCATCAGCCCCAGCATTTT
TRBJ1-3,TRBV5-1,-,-,CASSGGGSSGNTIYF,TGCGCCAGCAGCGGCGGGGGAAGCTCTGGAAACACCATATATTTT
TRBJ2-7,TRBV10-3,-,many,CAISEWLGTSSYEQYF,TGTGCCATCAGTGAGTGGCTGGGGACCAGCTCCTACGAGCAGTACTTC
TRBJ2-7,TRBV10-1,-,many,CASSESNGAYEQYF,TGCGCCAGCAGTGAGTCTAATGGGGCATACGAGCAGTACTTC
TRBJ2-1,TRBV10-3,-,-,CAISGSAGTYNEQFF,TGTGCCATCAGTGGTTCTGCGGGAACCTACAATGAGCAGTTCTTC
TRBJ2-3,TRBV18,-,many,CASSPPGDTADTQYF,TGTGCCAGCTCACCACCGGGGGACACCGCAGATACGCAGTATTTT
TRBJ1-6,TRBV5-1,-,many,CASSTYRESNSPLHF,TGCGCCAGCAGCACCTACAGGGAATCGAATTCACCCCTCCACTTT
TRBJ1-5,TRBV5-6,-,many,CASSSGYSNQPQHF,TGTGCCAGCAGTAGCGGGTATAGCAATCAGCCCCAGCATTTT
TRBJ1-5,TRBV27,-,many,CASIPRGGGYNQPQHF,TGTGCCAGCATCCCTCGGGGTGGGGGTTACAATCAGCCCCAGCATTTT
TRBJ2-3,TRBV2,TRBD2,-,CASSGFAGGPQDTQYF,TGTGCCAGCAGTGGATTTGCGGGAGGCCCTCAAGATACGCAGTATTTT
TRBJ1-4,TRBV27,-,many,CASSPRQNLATNEKLFF,TGTGCCAGCAGTCCCAGACAGAATCTAGCAACTAATGAAAAACTGTTTTTT
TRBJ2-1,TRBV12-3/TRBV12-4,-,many,CASSFFEGLNEQFF,TGTGCCAGCAGTTTTTTTGAAGGCCTCAATGAGCAGTTCTTC
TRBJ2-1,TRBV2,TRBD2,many,CASSVASGSYNEQFF,TGTGCCAGCAGTGTGGCTAGCGGGAGCTACAATGAGCAGTTCTTC
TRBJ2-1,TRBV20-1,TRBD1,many,CSARDGTGNYNEQFF,TGCAGTGCTAGAGACGGGACAGGGAACTACAATGAGCAGTTCTTC
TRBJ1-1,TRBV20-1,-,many,CSARSGLGRTEAFF,TGCAGTGCTAGATCAGGGTTGGGTCGGACTGAAGCTTTCTTT
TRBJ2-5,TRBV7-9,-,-,CASSPFRVDETQYF,TGTGCCAGCAGCCCCTTTAGGGTCGACGAGACCCAGTACTTC
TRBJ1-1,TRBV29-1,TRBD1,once,CSVAPQGAGEAFF,TGCAGCGTTGCGCCACAGGGGGCCGGTGAAGCTTTCTTT
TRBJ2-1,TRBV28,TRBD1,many,CASSFRDRGTNEQFF,TGTGCCAGCAGTTTCCGGGACAGGGGTACCAATGAGCAGTTCTTC
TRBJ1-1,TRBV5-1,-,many,CASSPRGREAFF,TGCGCCAGCAGCCCCCGGGGGAGGGAAGCTTTCTTT
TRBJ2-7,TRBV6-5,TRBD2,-,CASSYGRVDEQYF,TGTGCCAGCAGTTACGGGAGGGTGGACGAGCAGTACTTC
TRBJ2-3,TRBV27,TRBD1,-,CASSSGTETDTQYF,TGTGCCAGCAGTTCGGGGACAGAGACAGATACGCAGTATTTT
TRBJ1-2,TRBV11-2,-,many,CASSLVSRNSFGYTF,TGTGCCAGCAGCTTAGTTTCAAGGAACTCCTTCGGCTACACCTTC
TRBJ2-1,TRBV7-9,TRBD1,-,CASSLASRGEQFF,TGTGCCAGCAGCTTAGCTAGCAGGGGGGAGCAGTTCTTC
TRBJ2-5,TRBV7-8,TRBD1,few,CASSSRQGAGETQYF,TGTGCCAGCAGCAGCCGACAGGGGGCAGGGGAGACCCAGTACTTC
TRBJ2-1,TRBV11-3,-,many,CASSLGLHNEQFF,TGTGCCAGCAGCTTAGGACTGCACAATGAGCAGTTCTTC
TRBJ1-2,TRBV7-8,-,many,CASSLERKLGGGYTF,TGTGCCAGCAGCTTAGAGCGCAAACTGGGTGGTGGCTACACCTTC
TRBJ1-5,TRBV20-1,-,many,CSAGRPSNQPQHF,TGCAGTGCTGGCAGACCTAGCAATCAGCCCCAGCATTTT
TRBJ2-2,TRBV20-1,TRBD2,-,CSVLTSGRVGELFF,TGCAGTGTTTTGACTAGCGGGAGAGTTGGGGAGCTGTTTTTT
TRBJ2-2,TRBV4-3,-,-,CASSQNLGGNTGELFF,TGCGCCAGCAGCCAAAACCTTGGGGGAAACACCGGGGAGCTGTTTTTT
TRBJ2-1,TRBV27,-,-,CASSLDFSNEQFF,TGTGCCAGCAGTTTGGACTTTTCCAATGAGCAGTTCTTC
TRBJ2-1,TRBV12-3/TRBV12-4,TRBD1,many,CASRTTGVYNEQFF,TGTGCCAGCAGAACTACAGGGGTCTACAATGAGCAGTTCTTC
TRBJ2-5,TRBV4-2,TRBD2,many,CASSQAGGTGVAQYF,TGTGCCAGCAGCCAAGCGGGAGGGACTGGTGTGGCCCAGTACTTC
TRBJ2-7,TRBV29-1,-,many,CSVDTGEGWREQYF,TGCAGCGTTGATACAGGAGAAGGGTGGCGCGAGCAGTACTTC
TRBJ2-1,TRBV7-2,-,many,CASSRVITGGADEQFF,TGTGCCAGCAGCCGGGTTATAACAGGAGGGGCCGATGAGCAGTTCTTC
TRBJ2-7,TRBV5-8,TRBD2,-,CASSTELAGASYEQYF,TGTGCCAGCAGCACGGAGCTAGCGGGAGCCTCCTACGAGCAGTACTTC
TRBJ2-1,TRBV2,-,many,CASRTDQNEQFF,TGTGCCAGCAGGACTGACCAAAATGAGCAGTTCTTC
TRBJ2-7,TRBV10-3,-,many,CAISELPGDTYEQYF,TGTGCCATCAGTGAGTTACCGGGAGACACCTACGAGCAGTACTTC
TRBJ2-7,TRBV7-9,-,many,CASSPPSPYEQYF,TGTGCCAGCAGCCCTCCCTCGCCCTACGAGCAGTACTTC
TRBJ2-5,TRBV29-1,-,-,CSAIAAFGETQYF,TGCAGCGCAATAGCGGCGTTTGGGGAGACCCAGTACTTC
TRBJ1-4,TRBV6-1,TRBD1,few,CASRGQGAKKKLFF,TGTGCCAGCAGGGGACAGGGGGCAAAAAAAAAACTGTTTTTT
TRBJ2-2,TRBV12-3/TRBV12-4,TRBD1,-,CASSFPDRGAGELFF,TGTGCCAGCAGTTTCCCGGACAGGGGTGCCGGGGAGCTGTTTTTT
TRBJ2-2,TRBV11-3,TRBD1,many,CASSPRSGQGSIGELFF,TGTGCCAGCAGCCCCAGGTCCGGACAGGGATCCATCGGGGAGCTGTTTTTT
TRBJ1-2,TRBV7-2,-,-,CAISPGSFPDYGYTF,TGTGCCATCAGCCCCGGGTCCTTTCCCGACTATGGCTACACCTTC
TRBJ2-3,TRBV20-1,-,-,CSARQGGPDTQYF,TGCAGTGCTAGACAGGGGGGCCCAGATACGCAGTATTTT
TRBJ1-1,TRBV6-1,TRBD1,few,CASRPWTGKGTEAFF,TGTGCCAGCAGGCCCTGGACAGGGAAGGGCACTGAAGCTTTCTTT
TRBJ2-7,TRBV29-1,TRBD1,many,CSVDLGQGFYEQYF,TGCAGCGTAGACCTCGGACAGGGTTTCTACGAGCAGTACTTC
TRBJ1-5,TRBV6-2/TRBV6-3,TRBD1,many,CASSSRDRVGDQPQHF,TGTGCCAGCAGTTCCCGGGACAGGGTGGGGGATCAGCCCCAGCATTTT
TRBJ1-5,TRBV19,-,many,CASSTERGQPQHF,TGTGCCAGTAGTACCGAGAGGGGGCAGCCCCAGCATTTT
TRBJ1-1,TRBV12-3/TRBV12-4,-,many,CASSLGQNTEAFF,TGTGCCAGCTCCCTGGGACAGAACACTGAAGCTTTCTTT
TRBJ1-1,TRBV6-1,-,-,CASSEGAFF,TGTGCCAGCAGTGAGGGGGCTTTCTTT
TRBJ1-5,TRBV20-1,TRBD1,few,CSARQGPNQPQHF,TGCAGTGCTCGACAGGGGCCCAATCAGCCCCAGCATTTT
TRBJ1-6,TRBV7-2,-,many,CASSFRQTSSYNSPLHF,TGTGCCAGCAGCTTCAGACAGACGAGCTCCTATAATTCACCCCTCCACTTT